One and the same sample provided the 31 T cell receptor beta chains below, sequenced in a study of T cells after yellow fever vaccination. TCRdb itself ran the 5' RACE reads through MiXCR, one entry per CDR3 protein. The table has about 500,000 distinct CDR3 sequences, about 15% seen once. Sequencing used PBMCs, obtained 4 to 5 days after the first yellow fever vaccination. These receptors were taken from a man aged 18-30 years who received the YFV17D yellow fever vaccine.

The chain has TRBV4-3 and TRBJ2-7; TRBD1 is a possible D gene (6 bases). V was cut by 0 bases and J by 1 base, with 10 bases left in between. CDR1 LGHNA and CDR2 YSLEER come from the germline V gene. The CDR3 loop spans 15 amino acids. CDR3 sequence: CASSQDIGQSYEQYV. In DNA, the CDR3 is TGCGCCAGCAGCCAAGATATCGGACAGTCCTACGAGCAGTACGTC.

This chain connects TRBV7-2 to TRBJ2-3, with D possibly matching TRBD2 (6 bases). With 0 bases removed from V and 4 bases from J, the gap between germline ends came to 8 bases. The CDR3 loop spans 14 amino acids. CDR1 SGHTA and CDR2 FQGNSA come from the germline V gene. The CDR3 region is CASSLAGRSDTQYF. The DNA of the CDR3 is TGTGCCAGCAGCTTAGCGGGGAGGTCAGATACGCAGTATTTT.

The chain employs TRBV10-2 and TRBJ1-2; D gene ambiguous. Per germline, CDR1 WSHSY and CDR2 SAAADI. This CDR3 region has 15 residues. With 7 bases removed from V and 4 bases from J, the gap between germline ends came to 19 bases. CDR3 nucleotide sequence: TGCGCCAGCACCAACCAGCTAACTCGACCCTATGGCTACACCTTC. Translated: CASTNQLTRPYGYTF.

This clonotype was picked up many times. V usage is TRBV6-1 and J usage is TRBJ2-3; the D gene is possibly TRBD2 (7 bases). V lost 6 bases, J lost 6 bases, and 19 bases lay in between. The CDR3 covers 15 residues. The V gene's germline CDR1 is MNHNS and CDR2 SASEGT. The CDR3 reads CASRPRGVGGDTQYF. CDR3 bases: TGTGCCAGCAGGCCCCGGGGGGTAGGGGGTGATACGCAGTATTTT.

This clonotype was observed a few times. The chain combines TRBV20-1 with TRBJ1-4; D perhaps matches TRBD1 (5 bases). Germline CDR1 and CDR2: DFQATT and SNEGSKA (reference sequence). The CDR3 is 12 amino acids. Trimming removed 6 bases from V and 5 bases from J, with 10 bases in between. CDR3 DNA: TGCAGTGCCATAGACAGAAATGAAAAACTGTTTTTT. It is translated as CSAIDRNEKLFF.

V gene TRBV4-2 combines with J gene TRBJ2-2; D is undetermined. CDR3 length: 14 residues. Germline CDR1 reads LGHNA; CDR2 reads YNFKEQ. Trimming cost V 1 base and J 5 bases, with 8 bases left between them. This CDR3 is CASSQAVGTGELFF. CDR3 in DNA: TGTGCCAGCAGCCAAGCGGTAGGGACCGGGGAGCTGTTTTTT.

This rearrangement joins TRBV5-5 to TRBJ2-7; D might be TRBD1 (5 bases). The CDR3 is made up of 15 amino acids. In germline, CDR1 is SGHKS, CDR2 YYEKEE (reference sequence). The germline V and J ends were trimmed by 0 bases and 3 bases, with 13 bases remaining between them. The CDR3 coding sequence is TGTGCCAGCAGCTTGGGGGGCGGTGGTGGCTACGAGCAGTACTTC. Protein product: CASSLGGGGGYEQYF. The whole variable domain, filled in from reference TRBV5-5 and TRBJ2-7, reads DAGVTQSPTHLIKTRGQQVTLRCSPISGHKSVSWYQQVLGQGPQFIFQYYEKEERGRGNFPDRFSARQFPNYSSELNVNALLLGDSALYLCASSLGGGGGYEQYFGPGTRLTVT.

The chain uses TRBV13 and TRBJ1-6; no firm D call. Trimming removed 4 bases from V and 1 base from J, with 11 bases in between. The germline CDR1 and CDR2 sequences are PRHDT and FYEKMQ (reference sequence). There are 16 residues in the CDR3. For the CDR3, the DNA is TGTGCCAGCAGCTACCGCGGCATTTCCTATAATTCACCCCTCCACTTT. Its protein is CASSYRGISYNSPLHF.

This clonotype has only a few counts. The V and J genes are TRBV10-3 and TRBJ2-3, with D possibly called TRBD1 or TRBD2 (5 bases each). Germline V lookup: CDR1 ENHRY, CDR2 SYGVKD. Trimming cost V 6 bases and J 8 bases, with 15 bases left between them. This CDR3 has 13 amino acids. Here the CDR3 reads CAISPPGPATQYF. In nucleotides, the CDR3 is TGTGCCATCAGCCCACCGGGACCAGCTACGCAGTATTTT.

This chain connects TRBV4-3 to TRBJ1-5; D unclear. In germline, CDR1 is LGHNA, CDR2 YSLEER. Trimming took off 0 bases at V and 7 bases at J, with 19 bases between the two ends. CDR3 size: 17 residues. CDR3 protein: CASSQDLRGFTGQPQHF. The CDR3 coding sequence is TGCGCCAGCAGCCAAGATCTCCGGGGATTTACGGGGCAGCCCCAGCATTTT.

This clonotype was counted at least ten times. The chain is built from TRBV12-3 or TRBV12-4 and TRBJ1-5, with TRBD1 as a possible D gene (6 bases). The CDR3 is 14 residues long. Between the trimmed V and J ends, which lost 5 bases and 4 bases, there was a span of 12 bases. CDR3 DNA: TGTGCCAGCAGTCCCCTTGACAGGAATCAGCCCCAGCATTTT. Protein: CASSPLDRNQPQHF.

In this sample, this clonotype turned up a few times. This chain connects TRBV9 to TRBJ2-1; TRBD2 might be the D (6 bases). Looked up from germline, CDR1 is SGDLS and CDR2 is YYNGEE. The CDR3 loop spans 13 amino acids. Trimming pared 3 bases from V and 9 bases from J, leaving 13 bases between. CDR3: CASSASGGSEQFF. The CDR3 coding sequence is TGTGCCAGCAGCGCTTCCGGAGGGAGTGAGCAGTTCTTC.

The sample holds a few counts of this clonotype. V and J are TRBV24-1 and TRBJ1-1; D remains unclear. Germline V gene data show CDR1 as KGHDR and CDR2 as SFDVKD. The ends were cut back, 9 bases at V and 7 bases at J, with 11 bases in the middle. This CDR3 has 11 amino acids. The CDR3 DNA sequence: TGTGCCACCGAGTATCGGGGTGAAGCTTTCTTT. Its translation: CATEYRGEAFF.

The chain joins TRBV4-1 to TRBJ1-5; 7 bases are a match to TRBD1. J was trimmed by 4 bases and V by 3 bases; bases with no gene match: 6. CDR3 length: 15 residues. Germline V gives CDR1 MGHRA, CDR2 YSYEKL. DNA of the CDR3: TGCGCCAGCAGCCATACAGACAGGGAAAATCAGCCCCAGCATTTT. As protein: CASSHTDRENQPQHF.

This clonotype has a handful of counts. V usage is TRBV6-4 and J usage is TRBJ2-5; D gene uncertain. There are 14 residues in the CDR3. V was trimmed by 0 bases and J by 4 bases, leaving 9 bases between them. Germline CDR1 is MRHNA and CDR2 is SNTAGT. CDR3 sequence (DNA): TGTGCCAGCAGTGACTCGTGGGTGAGAGAGACCCAGTACTTC. Residues: CASSDSWVRETQYF.

This clonotype was observed a handful of times. The CDR3 here is CASSPYTGTGGQNQPQHF. The DNA for the CDR3 is TGTGCCAGCAGTCCTTACACCGGGACAGGGGGCCAAAATCAGCCCCAGCATTTT. This chain links TRBV27 with TRBJ1-5; 12 bases are shared with TRBD1. V trimming: 5 bases; J trimming: 4 bases; junction bases outside the gene matches: 12. CDR1 MNHEY and CDR2 SMNVEV come from the germline V gene (reference sequence). The CDR3 runs to 18 residues.

About this clonotype itself: With a much larger clone just one base away, this may be a read error. The chain couples TRBV11-2 to TRBJ1-6, with D unresolved. V was pared by 1 base and J by 8 bases, with 3 bases between. Germline-derived CDR1 and CDR2 are SGHAT and FQNNGV. This CDR3 comprises 12 residues. DNA of the CDR3: TGTGCCAGCAGCTTAGGGTATTCACCCCTCCACTTT. It translates to CASSLGYSPLHF.

The V gene is TRBV6-1, the J gene TRBJ2-7; weak D call: TRBD1 (5 bases). V was clipped by 5 bases and J by 7 bases, with 15 bases between them. This CDR3 contains 13 residues. Germline V gene sequence: CDR1 MNHNS, CDR2 SASEGT. CDR3 DNA sequence: TGTGCCAGCAGTCGTGACAGCCCCTCTGAGCAGTACTTC. This codes for CASSRDSPSEQYF.

A word on this clonotype: A much larger clonotype is one base distant, so this may be a read error. V and J are TRBV14 and TRBJ2-2; TRBD1 matches at 10 bases. The germline CDR1 and CDR2 sequences are SGHDN and FVKESK. The CDR3 contains 15 residues. This chain's CDR3 is CASSRTGGYTGEPFF. The DNA for the CDR3 is TGTGCCAGCAGCAGGACAGGGGGGTACACCGGGGAGCCGTTTTTT.

This clonotype was picked up a small number of times. This rearrangement joins TRBV6-6 to TRBJ1-2; a possible D gene is TRBD1 (5 bases). The germline gives CDR1 MNHNY, CDR2 SVGAGI (reference sequence). Trimming removed 2 bases from V and 4 bases from J, with 8 bases in between. The CDR3 is 13 residues long. The CDR3 sequence: CASSYGGSYGYTF. The DNA of the CDR3 is TGTGCCAGCAGTTACGGGGGTTCCTATGGCTACACCTTC.

This clonotype has a handful of counts. The CDR3 spells CASSESLSGGPSTDTQYF. The DNA of the CDR3 is TGTGCCAGCAGTGAATCCCTTAGCGGGGGGCCTAGCACAGATACGCAGTATTTT. The J gene is TRBJ2-3, the V gene TRBV25-1, with 10 bases lining up with TRBD2. CDR1 MGHDK and CDR2 SYGVNS come from the germline V gene. Losses at the gene ends were 1 base for V and 0 bases for J; bases not matched to a gene: 7. The CDR3 is 18 residues long.

V is TRBV7-3 and J is TRBJ1-1, with D maybe TRBD1 (6 bases). Germline assignment: CDR1 SGHTA and CDR2 FQGTGA. V was cut by 5 bases and J by 4 bases, with 32 bases left in between. CDR3 length: 20 residues. The CDR3 bases are TGTGCCAGCAGCCTCCGGTCGCCAGTCCGGGGGCATAGGGCAGGCACTGAAGCTTTCTTT. Residues: CASSLRSPVRGHRAGTEAFF.

This clonotype was observed once. The rearrangement joins TRBV12-3 or TRBV12-4 to TRBJ1-1; no definite D call. Deletions cut 4 bases from V and 6 bases from J, with 12 bases between. The CDR3 sequence is 13 residues long. CDR3 in DNA: TGTGCCAGCAGTTCGCCGGGGTCCGCTGAAGCTTTCTTT. This encodes CASSSPGSAEAFF.

This clonotype has just a few counts. V usage is TRBV10-3 and J usage is TRBJ1-4, with D unresolved. The germline V gene encodes CDR1 ENHRY and CDR2 SYGVKD. Trimming left V 3 bases short and J 0 bases short, with 5 bases between. This CDR3 has 14 amino acids. The CDR3 sequence: CAISDPATNEKLFF. The CDR3, as DNA: TGTGCCATCAGTGATCCGGCAACTAATGAAAAACTGTTTTTT.

The chain joins TRBV5-4 to TRBJ1-1, with 9 nucleotides matching TRBD1. Germline V gene data show CDR1 as SGHNT and CDR2 as YYREEE (reference sequence). This CDR3 contains 14 residues. The V gene end was trimmed by 4 bases and the J gene end by 0 bases; junction bases not matched to a gene: 1. CDR3 DNA sequence: TGTGCCAGCAGCACAGGGGGCATGAACACTGAAGCTTTCTTT. It yields the protein CASSTGGMNTEAFF. The full variable domain, completed using reference TRBV5-4 and TRBJ1-1, is ETGVTQSPTHLIKTRGQQVTLRCSSQSGHNTVSWYQQALGQGPQFIFQYYREEENGRGNFPPRFSGLQFPNYSSELNVNALELDDSALYLCASSTGGMNTEAFFGQGTRLTVV.

The table lists this clonotype with a few counts. The chain joins TRBV6-1 to TRBJ2-2, with D perhaps matching TRBD1 (6 bases). The ends were cut back, 6 bases at V and 4 bases at J, with 18 bases in the middle. The CDR3 covers 16 residues. Germline CDR1 reads MNHNS; CDR2 reads SASEGT. CDR3 sequence (DNA): TGTGCCAGCAGGACCGCCCGGACAGCCGCCACCGGGGAGCTGTTTTTT. Protein: CASRTARTAATGELFF.

This clonotype was counted ten times or more. The genes are TRBV5-1 and TRBJ2-2; 7 nucleotides agree with TRBD1. The CDR3 has 16 residues. V was clipped by 0 bases and J by 6 bases; unmatched bases: 8. CDR1 and CDR2 (germline): SGHRS, YFSETQ. The CDR3 protein is CASSLDPNRGAGELFF. DNA for the CDR3: TGCGCCAGCAGCTTGGACCCGAACAGGGGCGCCGGGGAGCTGTTTTTT.

This clonotype was seen a handful of times. This chain uses TRBV5-1 with TRBJ2-5; perhaps D is TRBD1 or TRBD2 (5 bases each). The germline gives CDR1 SGHRS, CDR2 YFSETQ. V was pared by 7 bases and J by 3 bases, with 19 bases between. The CDR3 has 15 residues. Here the CDR3 reads CASYTPGRGEETQYF. The CDR3 DNA sequence: TGCGCCAGCTACACACCGGGAAGAGGGGAAGAGACCCAGTACTTC. The variable domain in full, completed from reference TRBV5-1 and TRBJ2-5, reads KAGVTQTPRYLIKTRGQQVTLSCSPISGHRSVSWYQQTPGQGLQFLFEYFSETQRNKGNFPGRFSGRQFSNSRSEMNVSTLELGDSALYLCASYTPGRGEETQYFGPGTRLLVL.

CDR3 coding DNA: TGTGCCAGCAGCTTAGGTATGGGTCTCTTACCCTACGAGCAGTACGTC. It encodes CASSLGMGLLPYEQYV. The chain joins TRBV11-1 to TRBJ2-7; D call uncertain. The germline V gene encodes CDR1 SGHAT and CDR2 FQDESV (reference sequence). The CDR3 runs to 16 residues. V lost 1 base and J 2 bases, leaving 15 bases between the germline ends.

Details on this clonotype: This may arise from a read error, as a much more abundant clone is one base away. This chain joins TRBV7-2 and TRBJ2-7; tentatively, D is TRBD2 (5 bases). This CDR3 has 14 amino acids. Germline CDR1 is SGHTA and CDR2 is FQGNSA. The CDR3 DNA reads as TGTGCCAGCCGCTTACTGGGGAGCTCCTACGAGCAGTACTTC. Protein product: CASRLLGSSYEQYF.

The rearrangement joins TRBV6-1 to TRBJ1-5, with a tentative D call TRBD1 (6 bases). The CDR3 is made up of 16 amino acids. V was trimmed by 6 bases and J by 0 bases, leaving 15 bases between them. CDR1 and CDR2 (germline): MNHNS, SASEGT. CDR3 nucleotides: TGTGCCAGCAGGCCGGGGGCCGCCCATAGCAATCAGCCCCAGCATTTT. This sequence encodes CASRPGAAHSNQPQHF.